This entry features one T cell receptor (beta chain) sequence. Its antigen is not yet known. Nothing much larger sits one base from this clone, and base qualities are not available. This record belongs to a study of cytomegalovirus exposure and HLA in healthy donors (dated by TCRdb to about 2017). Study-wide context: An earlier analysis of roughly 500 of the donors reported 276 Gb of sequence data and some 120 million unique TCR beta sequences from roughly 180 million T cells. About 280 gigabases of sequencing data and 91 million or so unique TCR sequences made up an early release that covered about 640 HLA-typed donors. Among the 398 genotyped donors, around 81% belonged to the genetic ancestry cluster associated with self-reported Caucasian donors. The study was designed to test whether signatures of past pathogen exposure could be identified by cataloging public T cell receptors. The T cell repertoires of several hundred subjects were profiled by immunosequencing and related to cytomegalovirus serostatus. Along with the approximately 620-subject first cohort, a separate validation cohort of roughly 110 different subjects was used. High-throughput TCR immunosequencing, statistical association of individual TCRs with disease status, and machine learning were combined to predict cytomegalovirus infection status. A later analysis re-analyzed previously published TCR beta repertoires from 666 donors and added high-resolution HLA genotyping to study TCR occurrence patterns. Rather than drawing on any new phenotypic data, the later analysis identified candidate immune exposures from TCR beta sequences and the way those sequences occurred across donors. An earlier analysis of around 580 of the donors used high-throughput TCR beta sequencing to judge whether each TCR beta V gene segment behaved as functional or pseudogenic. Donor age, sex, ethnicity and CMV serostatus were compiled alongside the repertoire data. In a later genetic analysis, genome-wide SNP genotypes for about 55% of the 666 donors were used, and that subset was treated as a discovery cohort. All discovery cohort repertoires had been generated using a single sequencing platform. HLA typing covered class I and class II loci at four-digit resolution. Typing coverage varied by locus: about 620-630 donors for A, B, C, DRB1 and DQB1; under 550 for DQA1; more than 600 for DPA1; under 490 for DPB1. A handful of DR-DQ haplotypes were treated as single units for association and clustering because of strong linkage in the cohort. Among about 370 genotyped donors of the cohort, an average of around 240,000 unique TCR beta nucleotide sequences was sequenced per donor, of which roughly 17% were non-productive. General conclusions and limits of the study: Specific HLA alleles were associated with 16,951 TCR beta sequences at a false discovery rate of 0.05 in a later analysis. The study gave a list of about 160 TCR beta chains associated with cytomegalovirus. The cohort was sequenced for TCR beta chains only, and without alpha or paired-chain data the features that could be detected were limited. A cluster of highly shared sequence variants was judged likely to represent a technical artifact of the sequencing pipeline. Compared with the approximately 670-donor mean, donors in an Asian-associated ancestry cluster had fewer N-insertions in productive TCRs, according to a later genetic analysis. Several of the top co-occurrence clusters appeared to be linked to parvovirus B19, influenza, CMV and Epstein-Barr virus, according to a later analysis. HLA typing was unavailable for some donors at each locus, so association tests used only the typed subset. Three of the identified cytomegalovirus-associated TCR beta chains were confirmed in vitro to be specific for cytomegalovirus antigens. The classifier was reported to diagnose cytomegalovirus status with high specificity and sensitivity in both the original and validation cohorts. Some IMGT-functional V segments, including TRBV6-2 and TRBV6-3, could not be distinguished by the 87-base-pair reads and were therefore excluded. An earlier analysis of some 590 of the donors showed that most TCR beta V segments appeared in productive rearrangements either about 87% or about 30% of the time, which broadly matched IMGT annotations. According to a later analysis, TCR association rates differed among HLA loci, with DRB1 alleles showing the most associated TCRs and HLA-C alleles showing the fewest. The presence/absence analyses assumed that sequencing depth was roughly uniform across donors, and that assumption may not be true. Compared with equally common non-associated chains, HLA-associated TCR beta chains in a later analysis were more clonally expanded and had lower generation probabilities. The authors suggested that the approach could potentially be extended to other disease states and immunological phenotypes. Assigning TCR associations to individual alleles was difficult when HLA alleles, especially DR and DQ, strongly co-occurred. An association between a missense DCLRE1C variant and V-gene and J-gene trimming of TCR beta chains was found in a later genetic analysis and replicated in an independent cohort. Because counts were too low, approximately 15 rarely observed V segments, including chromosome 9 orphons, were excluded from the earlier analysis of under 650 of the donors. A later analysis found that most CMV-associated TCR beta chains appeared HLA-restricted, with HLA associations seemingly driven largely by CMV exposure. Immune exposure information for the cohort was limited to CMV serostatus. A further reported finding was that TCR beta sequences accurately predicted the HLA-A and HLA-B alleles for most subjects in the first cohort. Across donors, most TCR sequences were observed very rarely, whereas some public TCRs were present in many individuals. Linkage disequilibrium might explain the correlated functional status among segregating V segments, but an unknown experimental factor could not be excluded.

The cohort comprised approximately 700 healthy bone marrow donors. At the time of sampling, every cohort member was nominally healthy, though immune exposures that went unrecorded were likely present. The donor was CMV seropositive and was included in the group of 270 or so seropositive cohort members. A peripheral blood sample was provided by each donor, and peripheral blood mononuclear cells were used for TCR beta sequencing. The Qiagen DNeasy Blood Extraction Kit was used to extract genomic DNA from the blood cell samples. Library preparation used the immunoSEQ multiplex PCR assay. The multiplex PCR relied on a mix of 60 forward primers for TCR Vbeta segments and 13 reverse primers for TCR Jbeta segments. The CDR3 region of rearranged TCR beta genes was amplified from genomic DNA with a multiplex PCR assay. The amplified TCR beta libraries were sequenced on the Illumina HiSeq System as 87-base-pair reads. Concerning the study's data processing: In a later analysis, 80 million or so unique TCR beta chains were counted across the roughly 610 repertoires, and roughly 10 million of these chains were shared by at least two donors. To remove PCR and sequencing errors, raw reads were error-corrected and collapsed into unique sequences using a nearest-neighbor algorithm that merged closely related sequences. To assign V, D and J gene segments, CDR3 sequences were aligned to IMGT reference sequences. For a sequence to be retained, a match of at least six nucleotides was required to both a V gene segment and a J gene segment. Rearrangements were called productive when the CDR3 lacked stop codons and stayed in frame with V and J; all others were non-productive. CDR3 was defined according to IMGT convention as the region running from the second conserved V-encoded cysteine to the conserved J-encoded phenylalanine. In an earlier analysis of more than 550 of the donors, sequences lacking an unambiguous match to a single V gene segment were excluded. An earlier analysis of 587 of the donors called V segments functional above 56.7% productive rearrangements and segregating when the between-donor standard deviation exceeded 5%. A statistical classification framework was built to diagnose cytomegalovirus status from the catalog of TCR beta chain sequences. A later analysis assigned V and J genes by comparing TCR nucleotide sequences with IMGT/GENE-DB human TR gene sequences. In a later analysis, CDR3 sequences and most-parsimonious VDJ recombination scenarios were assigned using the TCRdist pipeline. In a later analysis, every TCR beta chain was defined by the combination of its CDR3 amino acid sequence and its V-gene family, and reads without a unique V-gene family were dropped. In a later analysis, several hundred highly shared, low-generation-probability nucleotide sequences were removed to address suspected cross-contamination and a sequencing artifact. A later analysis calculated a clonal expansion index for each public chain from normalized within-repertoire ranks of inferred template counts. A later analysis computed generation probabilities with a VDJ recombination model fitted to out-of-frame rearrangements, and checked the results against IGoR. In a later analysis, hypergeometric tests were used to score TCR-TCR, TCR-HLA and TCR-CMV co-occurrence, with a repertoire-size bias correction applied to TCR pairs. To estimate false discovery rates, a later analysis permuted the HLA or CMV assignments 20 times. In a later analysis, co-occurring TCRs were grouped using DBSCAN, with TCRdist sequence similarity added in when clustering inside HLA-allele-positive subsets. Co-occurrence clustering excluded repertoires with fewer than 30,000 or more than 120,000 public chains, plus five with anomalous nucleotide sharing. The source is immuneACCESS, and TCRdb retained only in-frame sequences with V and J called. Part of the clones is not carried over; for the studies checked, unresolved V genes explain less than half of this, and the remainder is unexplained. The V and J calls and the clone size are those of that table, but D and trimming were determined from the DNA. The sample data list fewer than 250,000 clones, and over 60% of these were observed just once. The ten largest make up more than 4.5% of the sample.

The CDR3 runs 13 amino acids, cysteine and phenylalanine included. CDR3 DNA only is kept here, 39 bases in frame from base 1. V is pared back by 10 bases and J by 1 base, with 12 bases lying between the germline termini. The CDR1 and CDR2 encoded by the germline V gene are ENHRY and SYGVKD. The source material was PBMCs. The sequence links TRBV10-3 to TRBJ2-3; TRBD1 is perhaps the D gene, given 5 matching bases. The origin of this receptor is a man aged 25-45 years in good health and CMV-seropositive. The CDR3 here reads CASLQARTDTQYF. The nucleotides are TGTGCCAGCCTACAGGCCCGCACAGATACGCAGTATTTT.